Following are 20 T cell receptor beta chains from one sample sequenced in a study of blood T cell repertoires in COVID-19. This table comes from immunoSEQ multiplex PCR, and its TCRdb copy is limited to in-frame clones, with some not included. This sample has around 200,000 clones, with about four fifths found just once. The source material was peripheral blood. These receptors were obtained from a woman between 45 and 65 years old with acute or convalescent COVID-19.

This chain joins TRBV7-9 and TRBJ2-7; no reliable D call. Germline loops: CDR1 SEHNR, CDR2 FQNEAQ (reference sequence). V lost 1 base, J lost 2 bases, and 12 bases lay in between. The CDR3 length is 15 residues. As DNA, the CDR3 is TGTGCCAGCAGCTTAGGCGACGTAACTACCTACGAGCAGTACTTC. Amino acids: CASSLGDVTTYEQYF.

This chain links TRBV5-1 with TRBJ2-1, with TRBD2 matching over 11 bases. J gave up 4 bases and V 0 bases, and 15 bases lay outside the gene matches. CDR1 and CDR2 (germline): SGHRS, YFSETQ. The CDR3 is made up of 20 amino acids. The CDR3 nucleotides read TGCGCCAGCAGCTTGGGGGGCATGGGACTAGCGGATGCTTCTTACAATGAGCAGTTCTTC. Amino acid sequence: CASSLGGMGLADASYNEQFF.

Details on this clone: The sample holds other DNA sequences that translate to the same CDR3. The V gene is TRBV3-1 (or the pseudogene TRBV3-2), the J gene TRBJ2-3, with D hard to call. Germline CDR1 is LGHDT and CDR2 is YNNKEL (reference sequence). V was cut by 3 bases and J by 0 bases, with 7 bases left in between. This CDR3 contains 14 residues. CDR3 DNA sequence: TGTGCCAGCAGCCAGGGCCCAAGCACAGATACGCAGTATTTT. It is translated as CASSQGPSTDTQYF.

As regards this clone: In the same sample, other DNA sequences code for this CDR3. The chain couples TRBV19 to TRBJ2-1; 7 bases align to TRBD1. CDR1 is LNHDA, CDR2 SQIVND, per germline (reference sequence). The ends lost 5 bases at V and 3 bases at J; junction bases unmatched: 1. The CDR3 is 13 residues long. CDR3 protein: CASSRTGYNEQFF. The DNA of the CDR3 is TGTGCCAGTAGTCGGACAGGCTACAATGAGCAGTTCTTC.

The rearrangement links TRBV14 to TRBJ2-1; 7 positions match TRBD2. With 1 base clipped from V and 4 bases from J, the junction kept 4 bases outside the gene matches. The CDR3 has 15 amino acids. Germline CDR1 reads SGHDN; CDR2 reads FVKESK. CDR3 coding DNA: TGTGCCAGCAGCCAAGGCGGGGGATTTTACAATGAGCAGTTCTTC. Amino acid sequence: CASSQGGGFYNEQFF.

V gene TRBV28 combines with J gene TRBJ2-1; 10 bases align to TRBD2. This CDR3 is built from 15 residues. Looked up from germline, CDR1 is MDHEN and CDR2 is SYDVKM. The V segment lost 4 bases and the J segment 5 bases; nucleotides outside the gene matches: 5. The CDR3 nucleotides are TGTGCCAGCAGTTACTTAGCGGGAGGAGACAATGAGCAGTTCTTC. The encoded protein is CASSYLAGGDNEQFF.

The chain combines TRBV9 with TRBJ2-1; the match to TRBD2 covers 14 bases. The CDR3 extends over 17 amino acids. Germline values: CDR1 SGDLS, CDR2 YYNGEE. The trim removed 0 bases at V and 4 bases at J, leaving 3 bases unmatched. CDR3 DNA sequence: TGTGCCAGCAGCGTAGAGGGGACTAGCGGGAGTTACAATGAGCAGTTCTTC. It yields the protein CASSVEGTSGSYNEQFF.

The V gene is TRBV19, the J gene TRBJ1-5; D may be TRBD1 (5 bases). This CDR3 has 17 residues. Germline-derived CDR1 and CDR2 are LNHDA and SQIVND (reference sequence). Trimming removed 5 bases from V and 4 bases from J, with 21 bases in between. The chain's CDR3 is CASSSGGVGIRNQPQHF. DNA of the CDR3: TGTGCCAGTAGTTCCGGGGGGGTCGGTATAAGAAATCAGCCCCAGCATTTT.

This chain links TRBV30 with TRBJ1-3, with D maybe TRBD1 (5 bases). V was shortened by 4 bases and J by 0 bases, with 13 bases between the two germline ends. CDR1 is GTSNPN, CDR2 SVGIG, per germline (reference sequence). The CDR3 totals 15 residues. CDR3 region: CAWTDRPFSGNTIYF. CDR3 nucleotides: TGTGCCTGGACCGACAGACCCTTCTCTGGAAACACCATATATTTT. Full variable domain (rest looked up from reference TRBV30 and TRBJ1-3): SQTIHQWPATLVQPVGSPLSLECTVEGTSNPNLYWYRQAAGRGLQLLFYSVGIGQISSEVPQNLSASRPQDRQFILSSKKLLLSDSGFYLCAWTDRPFSGNTIYFGEGSWLTVV.

V and J are TRBV14 and TRBJ2-5; 12 nucleotides match TRBD2. Trimming cost V 1 base and J 3 bases; bases outside gene matches: 0. Germline CDR1 reads SGHDN; CDR2 reads FVKESK. The CDR3 length is 15 residues. CDR3 residues: CASSQGLAGEETQYF. The CDR3 DNA follows: TGTGCCAGCAGCCAAGGACTAGCGGGAGAAGAGACCCAGTACTTC.

The V and J genes are TRBV19 and TRBJ2-7, with 7 positions matching TRBD1. The CDR3 has 13 amino acids. J gave up 7 bases and V 3 bases, and 6 bases lay outside the gene matches. The germline CDR1 and CDR2 sequences are LNHDA and SQIVND (reference sequence). CDR3 sequence reads: CASSIPTGREQYF. The CDR3 DNA sequence: TGTGCCAGTAGTATCCCGACAGGGAGAGAGCAGTACTTC.

The CDR3 sequence is CAWSVDGTGYTEAFF. The CDR3 DNA reads TGTGCCTGGAGTGTTGACGGGACAGGGTACACTGAAGCTTTCTTT. V gene TRBV30 combines with J gene TRBJ1-1; 9 positions match TRBD1. V shed 0 bases and J 3 bases; nucleotides not matched to a gene: 5. Germline values: CDR1 GTSNPN, CDR2 SVGIG (reference sequence). The CDR3 has 15 amino acids.

The CDR3 DNA follows: TGTGCCAGCAGCGGGCGGGGCCCTGAAGCTTTCTTT. This encodes CASSGRGPEAFF. The chain has TRBV7-9 and TRBJ1-1; possible D gene TRBD1, 5 bases. The germline V gene has CDR1 SEHNR and CDR2 FQNEAQ (reference sequence). There are 12 residues in the CDR3. V lost 5 bases and J 6 bases, leaving 10 bases between the germline ends.

This chain connects TRBV12-3 or TRBV12-4 to TRBJ1-2; TRBD1 aligns across 7 bases. The CDR3 is made up of 13 amino acids. V gave up 10 bases and J gave up 0 bases; unmatched junction bases: 5. The CDR3 region is CAIHRGANYGYTF. The DNA of the CDR3 is TGTGCCATCCACAGGGGTGCTAACTATGGCTACACCTTC.

The table lists this clone with a count of one. In DNA form, the CDR3 reads TGCAGTGCTAGTATCGTGGCGGGAGGTAGAACAGATACGCAGTATTTT. Its protein product is CSASIVAGGRTDTQYF. The chain couples TRBV20-1 to TRBJ2-3; 8 bases are shared with TRBD2. CDR1 and CDR2 from the germline V gene are DFQATT and SNEGSKA (reference sequence). The CDR3 runs 16 residues. Trimming at V came to 3 bases and at J to 3 bases, leaving 11 bases not matched to a gene.

The rearrangement uses TRBV7-3 and TRBJ2-1; 9 bases are a match to TRBD2. CDR1 is SGHTA and CDR2 is FQGTGA in the germline V gene. After removal of 1 base from V and 8 bases from J, the junction contained 6 bases not matched to a gene. The CDR3 sequence is 15 residues long. The CDR3 is CASSLSSGRGDEQFF. The CDR3, as DNA: TGTGCCAGCAGCTTAAGTAGCGGGAGAGGGGATGAGCAGTTCTTC.

This clone is a singleton in its sample. The chain combines TRBV5-1 with TRBJ1-4; D may be TRBD1 (6 bases). Germline CDR1 reads SGHRS; CDR2 reads YFSETQ. The CDR3 is 17 amino acids. Trimming stripped 0 bases from V and 0 bases from J, with 12 bases between. The CDR3 region has the DNA TGCGCCAGCAGCTTGGGGCCGTACAGGGCAACTAATGAAAAACTGTTTTTT. Translated: CASSLGPYRATNEKLFF.

The chain has TRBV4-1 and TRBJ2-7, with 8 nucleotides matching TRBD2. The junction had 7 bases not matched to a gene; V was cut back by 1 base and J by 5 bases. This CDR3 has 15 residues. Germline CDR1 MGHRA, CDR2 YSYEKL. This chain's CDR3 is CASSQGNSGIDEQYF. As DNA, the CDR3 is TGCGCCAGCAGCCAAGGTAATAGCGGGATCGACGAGCAGTACTTC.

The chain recombines TRBV28 with TRBJ2-2; a possible D gene is TRBD2 (5 bases). The germline V and J ends were trimmed by 10 bases and 5 bases, with 14 bases remaining between them. The CDR3 contains 13 residues. In germline, CDR1 is MDHEN, CDR2 SYDVKM. The CDR3 here is CAILGRRTGELFF. The CDR3 DNA sequence: TGTGCCATCCTCGGACGGAGGACCGGGGAGCTGTTTTTT.

The J gene is TRBJ2-3, the V gene TRBV5-1; TRBD2 matches at 8 bases. The junction had 4 bases not matched to a gene; V was cut back by 2 bases and J by 2 bases. This CDR3 contains 15 residues. CDR1 and CDR2 (germline): SGHRS, YFSETQ. CDR3 sequence (DNA): TGCGCCAGCAGCTTTACTAGCGGCTTCACAGATACGCAGTATTTT. Protein: CASSFTSGFTDTQYF.